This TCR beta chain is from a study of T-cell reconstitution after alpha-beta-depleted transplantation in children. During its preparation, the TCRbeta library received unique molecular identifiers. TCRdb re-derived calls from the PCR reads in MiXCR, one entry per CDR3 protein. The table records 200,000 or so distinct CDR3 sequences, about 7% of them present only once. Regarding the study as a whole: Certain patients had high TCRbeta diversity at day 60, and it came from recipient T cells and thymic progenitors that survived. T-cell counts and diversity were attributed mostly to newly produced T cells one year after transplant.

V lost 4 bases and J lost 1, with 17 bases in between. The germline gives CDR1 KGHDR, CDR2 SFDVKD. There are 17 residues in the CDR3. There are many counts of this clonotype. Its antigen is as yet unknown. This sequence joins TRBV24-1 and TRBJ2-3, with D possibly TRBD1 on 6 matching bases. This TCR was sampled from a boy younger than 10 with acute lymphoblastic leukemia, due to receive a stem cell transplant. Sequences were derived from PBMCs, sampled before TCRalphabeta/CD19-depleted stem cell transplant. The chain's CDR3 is CATSDPSPAGGTDTQYF. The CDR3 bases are TGTGCCACCAGTGACCCGAGCCCGGCAGGGGGCACAGATACGCAGTATTTT.